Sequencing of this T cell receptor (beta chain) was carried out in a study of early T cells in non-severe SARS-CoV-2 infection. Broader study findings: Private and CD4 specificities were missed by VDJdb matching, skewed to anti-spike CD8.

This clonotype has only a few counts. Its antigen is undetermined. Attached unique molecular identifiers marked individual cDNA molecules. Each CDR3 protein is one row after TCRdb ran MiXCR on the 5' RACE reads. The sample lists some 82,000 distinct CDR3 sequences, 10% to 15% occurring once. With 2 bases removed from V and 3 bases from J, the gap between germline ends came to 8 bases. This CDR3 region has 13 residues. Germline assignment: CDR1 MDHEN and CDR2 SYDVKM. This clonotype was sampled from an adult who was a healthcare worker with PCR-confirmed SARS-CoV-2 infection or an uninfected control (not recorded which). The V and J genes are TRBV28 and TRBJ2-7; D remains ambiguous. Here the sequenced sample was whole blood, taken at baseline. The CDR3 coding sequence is TGTGCCAGCAGTTTAGTGTCCGACTACGAGCAGTACTTC. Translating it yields CASSLVSDYEQYF.